The sequence of this T cell receptor beta chain was determined in a study of blood T cell repertoires in COVID-19. Per the germline V gene, CDR1 is MNHEY and CDR2 is SVGAGI. V gave up 8 bases and J gave up 6 bases, with 11 bases separating them. CDR3 size: 12 residues. Per the original data handling: Reference gene primer amplification gave estimated nucleated cell counts. Some clones are missing from TCRdb's copy, which holds only in-frame ones; the method was immunoSEQ multiplex PCR. V and J calls and clone size are given by that table; D and trimming were obtained from the DNA. The table includes 200,000 to 250,000 clones, approximately 87% detected once.

The sample taken for sequencing was peripheral blood. The sequence derives from a woman between 45 and 60 years old with acute or convalescent COVID-19. V is TRBV6-5 and J is TRBJ1-5; D is ambiguous. CDR3 nucleotides: TGTGCCAGCGTTGGACTTGGTCAGCCCCAGCATTTT. Protein product: CASVGLGQPQHF.